The clone carrying this TCR beta chain was found many times. Its antigen is still unknown. Germline V gives CDR1 DFQATT, CDR2 SNEGSKA (reference sequence). V was cut by 6 bases and J by 3 bases, with 12 bases left in between. The CDR3 consists of 12 residues. This sample stems from a study of CD8 T cells in ankylosing spondylitis. Points from the study as a whole: In ankylosing spondylitis blood, a motif of roughly 8 highly homologous TCR beta variants appeared characteristic.

TCRdb re-called the 5' RACE reads through MiXCR, storing one row per CDR3 protein. The sample includes about 160,000 distinct CDR3 sequences, about 16% seen only once; the top ten take about 7.6%. This TCR derives from a male donor with ankylosing spondylitis or in good health (not recorded which). The chain couples TRBV20-1 to TRBJ2-7; D may be TRBD1 or TRBD2 (5 bases each). Input material: blood, either unsorted or a sorted T cell fraction (not recorded which). CDR3: CSAPGGFYEQYF. Here the CDR3 DNA reads TGCAGTGCCCCTGGGGGATTCTACGAGCAGTACTTC.